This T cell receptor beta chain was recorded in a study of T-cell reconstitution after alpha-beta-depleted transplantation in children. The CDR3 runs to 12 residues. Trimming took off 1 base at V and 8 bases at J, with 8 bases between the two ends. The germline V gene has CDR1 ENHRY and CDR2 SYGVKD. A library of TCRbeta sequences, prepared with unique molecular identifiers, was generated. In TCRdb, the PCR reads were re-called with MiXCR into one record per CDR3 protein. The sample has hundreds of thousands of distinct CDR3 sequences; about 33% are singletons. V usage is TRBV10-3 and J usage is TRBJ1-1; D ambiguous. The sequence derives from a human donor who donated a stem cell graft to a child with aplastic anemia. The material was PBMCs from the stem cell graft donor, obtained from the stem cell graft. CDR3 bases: TGTGCCATCAGTGAGTTTGGGCGGGAAGCTTTCTTT. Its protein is CAISEFGREAFF.